The entry that follows covers one T cell receptor (beta chain) sequence. Repertoires were generated with immunoSEQ multiplex PCR, while TCRdb's copy carries only in-frame clones and drops some. The sample lists about 58,000 clones; about 87% were seen once. The sample originates from a study of control samples from healthy donors and cancer patients. The sequence was collected from an older woman with lung cancer. Source material: PBMCs.

Here the CDR3 reads CASNGGTGDYGYTF. In DNA form, the CDR3 reads TGTGCCAGCAACGGAGGTACAGGGGACTATGGCTACACCTTC. The genes are TRBV2 and TRBJ1-2; 7 positions agree with TRBD1. V trimming: 7 bases; J trimming: 3 bases; junction bases outside the gene matches: 8. CDR3 length: 14 residues. Per germline, CDR1 SNHLY and CDR2 FYNNEI.